Here is one TCR beta chain with its context. Its antigen remains unknown. This CDR3 region has 16 residues. Germline V gene sequence: CDR1 SGHVS, CDR2 FQNEAQ. Deletions cut 5 bases from V and 7 bases from J, with 21 bases between. Tregs were sorted as CD4+CD25+CD127-/low cells. Semi-nested PCR with Nested Universal Primer A followed constant-region reverse priming of full-length variable regions. TCRdb processed the 5' RACE reads anew with MiXCR; each CDR3 protein has one entry. The sample includes roughly 10,000 distinct CDR3 sequences, around 34% of them seen just once. Regarding the study as a whole: Larger-cohort validation covered only one TCR beta V-J rearrangement. In terms of TCR gene usage, tumor memory CD4+ T cells clustered together with blood and lymph node memory CD4+ cells, as well as with lymph node naive CD4+ cells. Tumor-infiltrating Treg TCR alpha and beta sequences overlapped most with tumor naive CD4+ T cells, then blood naive.

The V and J genes are TRBV7-8 and TRBJ2-1; possibly TRBD2 for D (7 bases). The specimen sequenced was Tregs sorted from blood. The receptor was derived from a female donor with breast cancer. CDR3 sequence (DNA): TGTGCCAGCAGCCCCATAAGTGGGGGGGCCGGTAATGAGCAGTTCTTC. Translated, it gives CASSPISGGAGNEQFF. Based on the CDR3 plus reference TRBV7-8 and TRBJ2-1, the full variable domain is GAGVSQSPRYKVAKRGQDVALRCDPISGHVSLFWYQQALGQGPEFLTYFQNEAQLDKSGLPSDRFFAERPEGSVSTLKIQRTQQEDSAVYLCASSPISGGAGNEQFFGPGTRLTVL.